This TCR beta chain was retrieved from a study of T cell repertoires in cytomegalovirus infection. Study findings and constraints: CMV-specific TCR beta clonotypes restricted by HLA-C were the ones dominating the ex vivo response.

Trimming took 7 bases from V and 0 from J, leaving 9 bases between them. The CDR3 is made up of 13 amino acids. The germline V gene has CDR1 MNHEY and CDR2 SVGEGT. One entry per CDR3 protein, called by TCRdb with MiXCR from the reads. The sample records fewer than 200,000 distinct CDR3 sequences, about 22% being singletons. For this clonotype: Its antigen is not known.

The sequenced sample was CD8+ T cells from cultured PBMCs, obtained from culture after CMV antigen stimulation. This TCR derives from a human donor in good health (CMV status not recorded). Some clones in this sample may be carry-over from other donors' samples. The genes are TRBV6-2 or TRBV6-3 and TRBJ1-1; D not resolved. This CDR3 is CASTHGVNTEAFF. CDR3 bases: TGTGCCAGCACTCATGGGGTGAACACTGAAGCTTTCTTT.